One T cell receptor (beta chain) is described in this entry. This may be a read error, as it is one base from a much larger clone. These data come from a study of shared clonotypes between healthy human individuals. Sorted-subset replicate PCR reactions contained approximately 190 ng DNA, corresponding to about 30,000 T cell genomes. Repertoires were generated with immunoSEQ multiplex PCR, while TCRdb's copy carries only in-frame clones and drops some. The sample records around 95,000 clones, approximately 61% being singletons. This TCR derives from a man aged 30 to 39 in good health. Material: memory CD8+ T cells sorted from blood. Indicated subset: CD45RO+ cells pooled with CCR7-negative TemRA cells.

Here the CDR3 reads CASSIRDRDTDTQYF. CDR3 in DNA: TGTGCCAGCAGCATCCGGGACAGAGACACAGATACGCAGTATTTT. The chain couples TRBV7-8 to TRBJ2-3, with 7 bases matching TRBD1. Trimming removed 5 bases from V and 2 bases from J; junction bases left unmatched: 7. CDR3 size: 15 residues. Germline assignment: CDR1 SGHVS and CDR2 FQNEAQ.